The clone carrying this T cell receptor (beta chain) has a single count. These data come from a study of CD8 T cells in Susac syndrome. From germline, CDR1 is SNHLY and CDR2 FYNNEI. This CDR3 has 16 residues. V was pared by 3 bases and J by 4 bases, with 4 bases of the junction left unmatched. Random-hexamer reverse transcription was applied to about 0.5 to 1 ug RNA. TCRdb reanalysed the immunoSEQ multiplex PCR reads using MiXCR and keeps one entry per CDR3 protein. Of under 550,000 distinct CDR3 sequences listed, approximately 85% were seen once; the top ten hold 0.09% to 0.15%. Peripheral blood CD8+ and CD4+ T cells were profiled by TCR beta sequencing. The CD8+ and CD4+ T cells were negatively isolated, with the TEMRA cells enriched by FACS.

The genes are TRBV2 and TRBJ2-1; 12 bases fit TRBD2. Sample: CD8+ T cells from PBMCs. This sequence was found in a human donor with multiple sclerosis. CDR3 nucleotide sequence: TGTGCCAGCAGTGACCCGACTAGCGGGGGATACAATGAGCAGTTCTTC. As protein: CASSDPTSGGYNEQFF. The full variable domain, its missing parts supplied by reference TRBV2 and TRBJ2-1, is EPEVTQTPSHQVTQMGQEVILRCVPISNHLYFYWYRQILGQKVEFLVSFYNNEISEKSEIFDDQFSVERPDGSNFTLKIRSTKLEDSAMYFCASSDPTSGGYNEQFFGPGTRLTVL.